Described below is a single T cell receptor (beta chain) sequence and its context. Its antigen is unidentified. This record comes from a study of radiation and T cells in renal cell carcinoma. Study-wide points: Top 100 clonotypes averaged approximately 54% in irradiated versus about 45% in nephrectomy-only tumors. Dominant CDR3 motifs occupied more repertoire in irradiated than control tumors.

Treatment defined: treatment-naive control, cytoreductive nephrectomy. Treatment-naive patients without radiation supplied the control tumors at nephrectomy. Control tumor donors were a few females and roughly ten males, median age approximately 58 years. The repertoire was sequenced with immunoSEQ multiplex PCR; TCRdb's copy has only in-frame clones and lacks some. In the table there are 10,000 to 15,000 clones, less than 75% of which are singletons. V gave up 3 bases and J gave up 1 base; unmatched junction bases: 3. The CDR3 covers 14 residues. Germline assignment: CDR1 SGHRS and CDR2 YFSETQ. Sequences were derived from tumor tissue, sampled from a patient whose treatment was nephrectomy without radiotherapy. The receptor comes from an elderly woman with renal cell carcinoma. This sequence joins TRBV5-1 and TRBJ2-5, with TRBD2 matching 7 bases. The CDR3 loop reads CASSYASGQETQYF. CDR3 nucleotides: TGCGCCAGCAGCTACGCTAGCGGCCAAGAGACCCAGTACTTC.